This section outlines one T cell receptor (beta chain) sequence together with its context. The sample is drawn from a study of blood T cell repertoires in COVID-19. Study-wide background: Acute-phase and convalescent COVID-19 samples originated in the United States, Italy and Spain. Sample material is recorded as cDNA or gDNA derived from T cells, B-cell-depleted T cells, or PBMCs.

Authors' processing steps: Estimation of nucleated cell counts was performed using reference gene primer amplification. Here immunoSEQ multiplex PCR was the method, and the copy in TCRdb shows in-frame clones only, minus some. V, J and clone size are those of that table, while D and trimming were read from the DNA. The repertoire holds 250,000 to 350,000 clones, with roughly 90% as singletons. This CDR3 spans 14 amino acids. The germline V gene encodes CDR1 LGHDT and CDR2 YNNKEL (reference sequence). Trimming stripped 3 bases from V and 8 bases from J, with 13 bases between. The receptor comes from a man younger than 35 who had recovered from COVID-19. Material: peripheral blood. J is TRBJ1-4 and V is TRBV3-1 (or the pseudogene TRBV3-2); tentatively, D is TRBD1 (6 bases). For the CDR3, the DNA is TGTGCCAGCAGCCACAGGGGAGGGGGAGAAAAACTGTTTTTT. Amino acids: CASSHRGGGEKLFF.